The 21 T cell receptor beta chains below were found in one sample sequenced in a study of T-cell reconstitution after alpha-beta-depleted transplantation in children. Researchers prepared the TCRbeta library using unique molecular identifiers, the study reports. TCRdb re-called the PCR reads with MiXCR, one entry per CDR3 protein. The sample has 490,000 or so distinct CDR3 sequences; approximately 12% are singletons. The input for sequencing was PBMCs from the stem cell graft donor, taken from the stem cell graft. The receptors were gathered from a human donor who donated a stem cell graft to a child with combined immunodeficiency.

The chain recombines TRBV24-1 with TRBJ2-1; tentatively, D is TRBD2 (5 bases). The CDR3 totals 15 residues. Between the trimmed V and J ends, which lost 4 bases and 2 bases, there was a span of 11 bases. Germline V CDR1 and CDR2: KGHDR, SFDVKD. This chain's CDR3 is CATSEERNPYNEQFF. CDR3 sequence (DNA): TGTGCCACCAGTGAGGAGCGGAACCCCTACAATGAGCAGTTCTTC.

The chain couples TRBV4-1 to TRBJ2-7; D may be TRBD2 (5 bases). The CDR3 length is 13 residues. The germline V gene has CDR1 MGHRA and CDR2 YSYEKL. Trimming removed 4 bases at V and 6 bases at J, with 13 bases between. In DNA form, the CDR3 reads TGCGCCAGCAGCCCACAACTTAGCGCCGAGCAGTACTTC. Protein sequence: CASSPQLSAEQYF.

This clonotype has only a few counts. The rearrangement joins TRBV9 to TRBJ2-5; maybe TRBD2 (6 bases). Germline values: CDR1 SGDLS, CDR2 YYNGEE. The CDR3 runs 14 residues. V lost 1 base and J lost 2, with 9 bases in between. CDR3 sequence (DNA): TGTGCCAGCAGCGTACCCGGGGGACAAGAGACCCAGTACTTC. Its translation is CASSVPGGQETQYF.

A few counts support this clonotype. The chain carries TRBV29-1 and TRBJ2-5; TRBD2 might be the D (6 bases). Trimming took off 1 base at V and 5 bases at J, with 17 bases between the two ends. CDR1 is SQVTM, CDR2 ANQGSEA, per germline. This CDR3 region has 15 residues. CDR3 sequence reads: CSVEGWGDVFETQYF. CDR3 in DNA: TGCAGCGTTGAAGGTTGGGGGGATGTTTTCGAGACCCAGTACTTC.

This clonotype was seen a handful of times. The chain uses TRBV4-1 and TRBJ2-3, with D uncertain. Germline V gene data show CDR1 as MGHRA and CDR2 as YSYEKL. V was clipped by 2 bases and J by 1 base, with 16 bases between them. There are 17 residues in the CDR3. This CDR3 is CASSQSNSNRGTDTQYF. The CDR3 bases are TGCGCCAGCAGCCAATCTAACTCGAACCGAGGCACAGATACGCAGTATTTT.

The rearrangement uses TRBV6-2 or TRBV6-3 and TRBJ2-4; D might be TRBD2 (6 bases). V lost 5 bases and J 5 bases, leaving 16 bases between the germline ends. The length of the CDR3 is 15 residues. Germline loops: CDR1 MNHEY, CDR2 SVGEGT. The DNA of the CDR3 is TGTGCCAGCAGTACCCGGGCGGGGAACCAAAACATTCAGTACTTC. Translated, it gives CASSTRAGNQNIQYF.

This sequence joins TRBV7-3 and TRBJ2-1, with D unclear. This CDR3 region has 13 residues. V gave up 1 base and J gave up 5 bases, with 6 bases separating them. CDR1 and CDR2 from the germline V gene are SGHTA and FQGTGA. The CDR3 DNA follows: TGTGCCAGCAGCTTAATTGCCAACAATGAGCAGTTCTTC. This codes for CASSLIANNEQFF.

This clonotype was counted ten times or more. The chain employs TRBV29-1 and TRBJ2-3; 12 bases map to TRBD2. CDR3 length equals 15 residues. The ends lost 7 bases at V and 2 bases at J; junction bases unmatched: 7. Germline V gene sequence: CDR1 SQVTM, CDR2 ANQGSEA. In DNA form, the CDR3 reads TGCAGCGCGACGACTAGCGGGGGAAACACAGATACGCAGTATTTT. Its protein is CSATTSGGNTDTQYF.

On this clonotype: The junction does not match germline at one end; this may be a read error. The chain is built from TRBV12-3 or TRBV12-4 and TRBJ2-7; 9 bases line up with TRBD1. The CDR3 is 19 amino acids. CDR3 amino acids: CTSSLMAVTGGGLGYEQYF. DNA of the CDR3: TGTACCAGCAGTTTAATGGCGGTTACAGGGGGCGGACTCGGGTACGAGCAGTACTTC.

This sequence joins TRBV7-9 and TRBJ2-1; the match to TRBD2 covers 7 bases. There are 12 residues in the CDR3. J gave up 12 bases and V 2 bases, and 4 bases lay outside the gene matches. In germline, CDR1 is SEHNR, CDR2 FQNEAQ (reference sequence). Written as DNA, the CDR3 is TGTGCCAGCAGCTTATTGGGGGAGGGGCAGTTCTTC. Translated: CASSLLGEGQFF. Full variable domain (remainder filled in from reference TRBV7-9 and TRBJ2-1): DTGVSQNPRHKITKRGQNVTFRCDPISEHNRLYWYRQTLGQGPEFLTYFQNEAQLEKSRLLSDRFSAERPKGSFSTLEIQRTEQGDSAMYLCASSLLGEGQFFGPGTRLTVL.

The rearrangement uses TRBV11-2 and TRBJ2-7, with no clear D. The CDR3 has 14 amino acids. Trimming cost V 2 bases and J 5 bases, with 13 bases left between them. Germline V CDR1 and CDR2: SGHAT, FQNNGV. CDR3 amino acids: CASSLWAEPNEQYF. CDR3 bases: TGTGCCAGCAGCTTATGGGCGGAGCCGAACGAGCAGTACTTC.

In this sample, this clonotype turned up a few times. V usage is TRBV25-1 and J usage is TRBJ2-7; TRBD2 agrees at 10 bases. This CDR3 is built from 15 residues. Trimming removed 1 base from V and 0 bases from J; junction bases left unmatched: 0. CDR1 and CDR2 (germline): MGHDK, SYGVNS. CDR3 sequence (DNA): TGTGCCAGCAGTGAATTAGCGGGGGGCTCCTACGAGCAGTACTTC. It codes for CASSELAGGSYEQYF.

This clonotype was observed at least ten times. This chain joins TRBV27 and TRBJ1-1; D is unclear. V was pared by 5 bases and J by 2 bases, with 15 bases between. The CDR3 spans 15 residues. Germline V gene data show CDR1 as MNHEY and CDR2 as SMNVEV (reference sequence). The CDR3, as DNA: TGTGCCAGCAGTCCTACATGGACGGCTAACACTGAAGCTTTCTTT. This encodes CASSPTWTANTEAFF.

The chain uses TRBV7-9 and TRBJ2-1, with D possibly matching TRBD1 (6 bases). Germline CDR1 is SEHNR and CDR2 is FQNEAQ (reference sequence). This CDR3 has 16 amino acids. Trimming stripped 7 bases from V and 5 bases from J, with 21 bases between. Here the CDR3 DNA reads TGTGCCAGCACAATTAGGCAGGGGAAAACCGACAATGAGCAGTTCTTC. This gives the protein CASTIRQGKTDNEQFF. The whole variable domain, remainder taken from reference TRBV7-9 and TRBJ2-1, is DTGVSQNPRHKITKRGQNVTFRCDPISEHNRLYWYRQTLGQGPEFLTYFQNEAQLEKSRLLSDRFSAERPKGSFSTLEIQRTEQGDSAMYLCASTIRQGKTDNEQFFGPGTRLTVL.

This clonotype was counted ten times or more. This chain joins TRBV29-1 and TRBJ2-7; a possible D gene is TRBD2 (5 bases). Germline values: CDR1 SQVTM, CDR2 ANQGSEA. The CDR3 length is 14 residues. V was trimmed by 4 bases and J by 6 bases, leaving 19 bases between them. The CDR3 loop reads CSVALMGLSGEQYF. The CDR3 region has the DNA TGCAGCGTTGCTCTGATGGGTTTGAGCGGCGAGCAGTACTTC.

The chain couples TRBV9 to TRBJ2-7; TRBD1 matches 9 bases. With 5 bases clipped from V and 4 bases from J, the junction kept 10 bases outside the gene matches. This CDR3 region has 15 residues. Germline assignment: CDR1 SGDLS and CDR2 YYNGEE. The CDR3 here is CASSPTGTGSYEQYF. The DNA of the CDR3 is TGTGCCAGCAGTCCTACCGGGACAGGGAGTTACGAGCAGTACTTC.

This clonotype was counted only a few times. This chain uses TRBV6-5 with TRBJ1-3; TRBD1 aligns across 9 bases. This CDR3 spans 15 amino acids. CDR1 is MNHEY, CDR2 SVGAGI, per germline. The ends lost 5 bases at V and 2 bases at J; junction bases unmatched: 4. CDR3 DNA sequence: TGTGCCAGCAGTAACCGACAGGGGGCTGGAAACACCATATATTTT. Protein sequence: CASSNRQGAGNTIYF.

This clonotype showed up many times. The CDR3 nucleotides are TGTGCCAGCAGTTTAGTCGGGGTTGAGCAGTTCTTC. It specifies CASSLVGVEQFF. The V call is TRBV12-3 or TRBV12-4, the J call TRBJ2-1; a possible D gene is TRBD2 (5 bases). The CDR3 covers 12 residues. V was cut by 1 base and J by 9 bases, with 7 bases left in between.

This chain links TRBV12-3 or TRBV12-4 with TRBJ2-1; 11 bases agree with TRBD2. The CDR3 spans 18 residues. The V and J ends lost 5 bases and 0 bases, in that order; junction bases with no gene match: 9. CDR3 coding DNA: TGTGCCAGCAGTCCGCGACTAGCGGGGCATACCTCCTACAATGAGCAGTTCTTC. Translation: CASSPRLAGHTSYNEQFF.

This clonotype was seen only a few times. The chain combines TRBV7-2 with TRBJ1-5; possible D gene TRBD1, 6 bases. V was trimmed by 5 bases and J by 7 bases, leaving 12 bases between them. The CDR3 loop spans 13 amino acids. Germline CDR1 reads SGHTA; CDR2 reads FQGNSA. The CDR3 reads CASSVQGKQPQHF. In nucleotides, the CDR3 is TGTGCCAGCAGCGTACAGGGAAAACAGCCCCAGCATTTT.

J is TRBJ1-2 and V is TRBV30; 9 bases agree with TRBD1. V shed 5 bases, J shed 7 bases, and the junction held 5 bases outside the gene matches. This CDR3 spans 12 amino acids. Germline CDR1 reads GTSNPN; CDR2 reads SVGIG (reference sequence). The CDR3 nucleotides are TGTGCCTGGGATGGGACAGGGTTTGGCTACACCTTC. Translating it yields CAWDGTGFGYTF.